This T cell receptor beta chain was found in a study of OX40 agonist ivuxolimab in advanced cancers. Turning to the overall study: The costimulatory receptor OX40 (CD134) was targeted by ivuxolimab, a fully human IgG2 agonistic monoclonal antibody. The paper covers the monotherapy dose-escalation part of the phase I ivuxolimab trial, which included N ≈ 50 patients. A male proportion of 75% to 85% and a mean age of approximately 60 years, ranging from roughly 23 to 90, were recorded for the dose-escalation cohort. Of the roughly 54 dose-escalation patients, hepatocellular carcinoma was present in about 20, melanoma in around 15, renal cell carcinoma in 9 and head and neck cancer in 9. Prior anti-PD-1, anti-PD-L1 or anti-CTLA-4 therapy was permitted, and checkpoint inhibitors had been received by about 36% of dose-escalation patients. Intravenous ivuxolimab was administered to patients every 2 weeks at six dose levels: 0.01, 0.1, 0.3, 1.5, 3 and 10 mg/kg. Partial responses occurred in three dose-escalation patients, of whom one had hepatocellular carcinoma and two had cutaneous melanoma. Peripheral TCRbeta sequencing aimed to test whether ivuxolimab altered TCR sequence diversity and caused clonal T-cell expansion.

Genomic DNA was extracted from sorted cells for sequencing of the TCRbeta CDR3 region. TCRbeta CDR3 regions were sequenced using the immunoSEQ Assay. Sourced from immuneACCESS, this table was stored by TCRdb with only in-frame sequences that have V and J called. A share of the clones is absent; for the studies checked, an unresolved V gene accounts for under half, and the remainder has no known explanation. This sample is represented by 60,000 to 80,000 clones; more than 85% of them were singletons. The biggest ten clones account for about 0.45% of the sample. Patients with autoimmune disease history or receiving systemic immunosuppression were excluded from the trial. Peripheral blood for TCR sequencing was collected from all dose cohorts at baseline, on cycle 4 day 1, and on cycle 7 day 1. The samples were drawn from a first-in-human, open-label, multicenter phase I dose-escalation trial of ivuxolimab. Adults with locally advanced or metastatic melanoma, renal cell, hepatocellular, or head and neck squamous cell carcinoma were enrolled in the trial. Before TCR sequencing, CD4+ and CD8+ T cells were separately sorted from peripheral blood.

CDR1 is given as MNHEY and CDR2 as SVGAGI, both from the germline V gene. The CDR3 holds 15 amino acids from the cysteine to the phenylalanine. Only the CDR3 DNA is retained, 45 bases long and in frame from the first base. V and J lose 10 bases and 2 bases, and a span of 18 bases separates them. On the study overall, not on this receptor specifically: Partial responders in the 0.1-3.0 mg/kg groups had among the lowest normalized peripheral clonal expansion, especially among CD8+ T cells. The antigen specificity of the peripheral T cells that underwent clonal expansion was not determined. After ivuxolimab, CD8+ T cells had more expanded clones than CD4+ T cells on average. Clonal expansion of both CD4+ and CD8+ blood T cells was observed from baseline to week 6 at doses 0.1 to 3.0 mg/kg. Low levels of normalized T-cell clonal expansion were also seen in some patients who did not respond.

On this clone itself: Which antigen it targets is not known. No much larger clonotype is one base removed from it; base qualities were not supplied.

This sequence uses TRBV6-5 and TRBJ1-3; TRBD1 is perhaps the D gene, given 6 matching bases. This TCR was recovered from an adult with an advanced solid tumor such as melanoma, head and neck, liver or kidney cancer. The material sequenced was CD4+ or CD8+ T cells sorted from blood, taken in a trial of the OX40 agonist ivuxolimab. This receptor carries the CDR3 CATFSAGGTGNTIYF. The DNA is as follows: TGTGCCACCTTTTCGGCGGGGGGCACTGGAAACACCATATATTTT.